The clone carrying this T cell receptor beta chain showed up many times. This entry is derived from a study of blood T cell repertoires in COVID-19. Study at large: Acute-phase and convalescent COVID-19 samples originated in the United States, Italy and Spain. The cDNA or gDNA used as material had been derived from T cells, B-cell-depleted T cells, or PBMCs.

This CDR3 comprises 14 residues. Deletions cut 4 bases from V and 5 bases from J, with 15 bases between. The germline gives CDR1 MDHEN, CDR2 SYDVKM. Generated by immunoSEQ multiplex PCR, the TCRdb table keeps only in-frame clones and is missing some. Among about 99,000 clones, about four fifths were seen once, and the ten largest hold about a sixth. The source material was peripheral blood. The sequence was obtained from an elderly woman with active or convalescent COVID-19. This chain links TRBV28 with TRBJ2-7, with a weak D call TRBD2 (5 bases). For the CDR3, the DNA is TGTGCCAGCAGTTCCCTAGCTTCAGGCCACGAGCAGTACTTC. Protein: CASSSLASGHEQYF.